What follows is one TCR beta chain and its context. This specimen comes from a study of blood T cell repertoires in COVID-19. About the research overall: Donors in the United States, Italy and Spain gave samples during acute or convalescent COVID-19. Sample material is recorded as cDNA or gDNA derived from T cells, B-cell-depleted T cells, or PBMCs.

Original analysis: Amplification from reference gene primers served as the basis for estimated nucleated cell counts. Only in-frame clones appear in the TCRdb table, and some are missing; sequencing was by immunoSEQ multiplex PCR. That table furnishes V, J and clone size, whereas the DNA furnished D and trimming. This sample has 300,000 to 400,000 clones, with around 90% found just once. Germline lookup yields CDR1 MGHDK and CDR2 SYGVNS. Trimming at V came to 2 bases and at J to 4 bases, leaving 6 bases not matched to a gene. The CDR3 is 16 amino acids. This chain links TRBV25-1 with TRBJ2-1; TRBD1 matches 9 bases. The sample taken for sequencing was peripheral blood. This receptor was identified in a woman aged 18-29 years who had recovered from COVID-19. CDR3 sequence: CASSENTGGSYNEQFF. In DNA form, the CDR3 reads TGTGCCAGCAGTGAAAATACAGGGGGCTCATACAATGAGCAGTTCTTC.